This T cell receptor beta chain was obtained from a study of regulatory T cells in long-lasting Graves disease. Looked up from germline, CDR1 is LNHDA and CDR2 is SQIVND (reference sequence). Trimming removed 5 bases from V and 2 bases from J; junction bases left unmatched: 17. The CDR3 covers 21 residues. Study-level results: Preferential use of TRBV28, TRBJ1-2 and TRBJ2-5 was seen in persistent disease. Persistent Graves' patients possessed reduced TCR diversity relative to recently diagnosed ones.

Construction of TCR beta libraries relied on iRepertoire HTBI primers and on Arm-PCR targeting CDR3 regions. TCRdb reprocessed the multiplex PCR reads via MiXCR and lists one record per CDR3 protein. The top ten clones hold more than 8% of a sample with roughly 560,000 distinct CDR3 sequences, approximately 12% of them seen once. Time point of the sample: newly diagnosed GD, antithyroid drugs for less than 3 months. TCR sequences were obtained from RNA taken from PBMCs. This clonotype was detected a few times. What it recognizes is unknown. The same specimen was also included in a second study, on T cells in Graves' hyperthyroidism and ophthalmopathy. That report adds: Stable Graves' hyperthyroidism meant no ophthalmopathy progression within 18 months. Uncontrolled infection, other autoimmune disease, pregnancy or lactation excluded patients.

The origin of this receptor is a woman aged 30 to 39 with Graves disease. This material consisted of peripheral blood mononuclear cells (PBMCs), taken at new diagnosis, from a patient treated with antithyroid drugs. The J gene is TRBJ2-1, the V gene TRBV19; 14 bases fit TRBD2. DNA of the CDR3: TGTGCCAGTAGTTTAACATCCGGGACTAGCGGGAGTTATAGGGCCTACAATGAGCAGTTCTTC. Translated, it gives CASSLTSGTSGSYRAYNEQFF.